This TCR beta chain came from a study of type 1 and type 2 diabetes patients. Amplification started from genomic DNA. The TCR beta CDR3 region was amplified using 30 forward and 13 reverse primers. MiXCR was run by TCRdb on the multiplex PCR reads, yielding one entry per CDR3 protein. Among about 250,000 distinct CDR3 sequences listed, approximately 45% were seen once. Germline lookup yields CDR1 LNHDA and CDR2 SQIVND (reference sequence). The CDR3 loop spans 14 amino acids. As for this clonotype: One end of the junction does not line up with germline, which may come from a read error.

This TCR was sampled from a man aged 18 to 29 with type 2 diabetes. V is TRBV19 and J is TRBJ1-1, with D perhaps matching TRBD1 (5 bases). Sequences were obtained from peripheral blood mononuclear cells (PBMCs). CDR3 in amino acids: CASREGTMNTEASF. CDR3 coding DNA: TGTGCCAGTAGAGAAGGGACCATGAACACTGAAGCTTCCTTT.